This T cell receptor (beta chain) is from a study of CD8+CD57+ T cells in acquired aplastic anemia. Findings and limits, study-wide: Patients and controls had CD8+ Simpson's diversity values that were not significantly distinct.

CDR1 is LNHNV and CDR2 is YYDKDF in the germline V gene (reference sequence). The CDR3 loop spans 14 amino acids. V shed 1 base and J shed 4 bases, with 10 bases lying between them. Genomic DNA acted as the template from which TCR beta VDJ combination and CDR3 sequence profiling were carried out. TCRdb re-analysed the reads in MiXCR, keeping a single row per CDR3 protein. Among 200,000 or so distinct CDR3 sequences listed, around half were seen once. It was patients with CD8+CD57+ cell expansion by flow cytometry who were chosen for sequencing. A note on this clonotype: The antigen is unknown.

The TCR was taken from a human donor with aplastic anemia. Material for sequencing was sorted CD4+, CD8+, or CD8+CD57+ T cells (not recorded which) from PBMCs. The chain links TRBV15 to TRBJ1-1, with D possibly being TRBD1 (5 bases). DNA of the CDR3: TGTGCCACCAGCAGAGGAACAGGCCGCACTGAAGCTTTCTTT. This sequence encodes CATSRGTGRTEAFF.